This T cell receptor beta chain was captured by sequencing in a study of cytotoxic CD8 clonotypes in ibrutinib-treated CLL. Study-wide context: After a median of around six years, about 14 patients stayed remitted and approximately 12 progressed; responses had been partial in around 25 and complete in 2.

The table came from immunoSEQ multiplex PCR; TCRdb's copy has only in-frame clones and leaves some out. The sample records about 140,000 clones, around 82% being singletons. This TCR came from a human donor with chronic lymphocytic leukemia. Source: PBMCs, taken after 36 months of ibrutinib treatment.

This CDR3 is CASTLWAGDYNEQFF. The CDR3 DNA follows: TGTGCCAGTACCCTATGGGCGGGGGACTACAATGAGCAGTTCTTC. J is TRBJ2-1 and V is TRBV19, with 7 bases fitting TRBD2. Germline CDR1 reads LNHDA; CDR2 reads SQIVND (reference sequence). The junction had 9 bases not matched to a gene; V was cut back by 7 bases and J by 3 bases. The CDR3 runs to 15 residues.